This T cell receptor beta chain was retrieved from a study of identifying expanded T cells in peripheral blood. V was clipped by 0 bases and J by 1 base, with 15 bases between them. The V gene's germline CDR1 is GTSNPN and CDR2 SVGIG (reference sequence). The CDR3 covers 16 residues. Study-wide findings and caveats: Variance in clone template counts between approximately two-week samples significantly increased with total template count across all healthy donors. Technical replicates showed approximately 1.2 changed clones; two weeks about 16; four weeks 19.

Points on this clone: Its target is unknown.

Only in-frame clones appear in the TCRdb table, and some are missing; sequencing was by immunoSEQ multiplex PCR. This sample carries some 65,000 clones, approximately 83% of them seen once, and the ten largest clones take about 19%. No infections or other immune events were documented during collection. The gene calls are TRBV30 and TRBJ1-1, with D possibly being TRBD1 (5 bases). Material: blood. This sequence was found in a person between 18 and 70 years old in good health. The CDR3 nucleotides are TGTGCCTGGAGTGTTAGTAAGGGGACGGGGAACACTGAAGCTTTCTTT. It yields the protein CAWSVSKGTGNTEAFF.